The T cell receptor (beta chain) described here comes from a study of cytomegalovirus exposure and HLA in healthy donors. About the research overall: Among around 200 million T cells, an earlier analysis found 120 million or so unique TCR beta sequences.

The CDR3 length is 13 residues. Germline assignment: CDR1 LGHNA and CDR2 YNFKEQ. The germline V and J ends were trimmed by 3 bases and 0 bases, with 5 bases remaining between them. In the PCR, 60 Vbeta and 13 Jbeta primers were used. This table comes from immunoSEQ multiplex PCR, and its TCRdb copy is limited to in-frame clones, with some not included. The repertoire consists of about 110,000 clones, with about three quarters occurring once and the leading ten covering about 6.1%. The chain couples TRBV4-2 to TRBJ1-1; D unclear. The sample taken for sequencing was PBMCs. This TCR derives from a woman in her 50s in good health and CMV-seropositive. The CDR3 region is CASSHNLNTEAFF. The CDR3 coding sequence is TGTGCCAGCAGCCATAACTTGAACACTGAAGCTTTCTTT.